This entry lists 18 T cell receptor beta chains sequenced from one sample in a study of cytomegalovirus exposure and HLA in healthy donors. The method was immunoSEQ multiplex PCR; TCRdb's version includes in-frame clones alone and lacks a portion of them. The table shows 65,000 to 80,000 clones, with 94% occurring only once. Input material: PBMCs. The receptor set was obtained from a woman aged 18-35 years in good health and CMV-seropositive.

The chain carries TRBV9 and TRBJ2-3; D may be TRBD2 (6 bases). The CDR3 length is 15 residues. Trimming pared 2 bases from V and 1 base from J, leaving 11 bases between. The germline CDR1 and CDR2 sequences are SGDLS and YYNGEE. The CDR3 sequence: CASSVGGSGTDTQYF. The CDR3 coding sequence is TGTGCCAGCAGCGTTGGAGGGTCCGGCACAGATACGCAGTATTTT. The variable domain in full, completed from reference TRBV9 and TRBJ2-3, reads DSGVTQTPKHLITATGQRVTLRCSPRSGDLSVYWYQQSLDQGLQFLIQYYNGEERAKGNILERFSAQQFPDLHSELNLSSLELGDSALYFCASSVGGSGTDTQYFGPGTRLTVL.

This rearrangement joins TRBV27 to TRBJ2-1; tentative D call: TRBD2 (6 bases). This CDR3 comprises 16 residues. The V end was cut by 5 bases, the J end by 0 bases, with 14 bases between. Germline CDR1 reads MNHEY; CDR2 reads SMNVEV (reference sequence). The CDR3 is CASSPIAVSSYNEQFF. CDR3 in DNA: TGTGCCAGCAGTCCTATAGCGGTGAGCTCCTACAATGAGCAGTTCTTC.

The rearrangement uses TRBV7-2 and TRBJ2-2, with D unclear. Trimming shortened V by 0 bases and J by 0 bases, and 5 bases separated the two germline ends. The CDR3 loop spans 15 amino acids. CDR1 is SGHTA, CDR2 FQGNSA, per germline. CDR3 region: CASSLARSNTGELFF. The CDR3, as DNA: TGTGCCAGCAGCTTAGCCAGGTCGAACACCGGGGAGCTGTTTTTT.

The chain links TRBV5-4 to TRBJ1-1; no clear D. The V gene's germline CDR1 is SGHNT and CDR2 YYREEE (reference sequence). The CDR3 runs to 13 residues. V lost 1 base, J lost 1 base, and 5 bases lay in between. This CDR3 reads CASSLLTNTEAFF. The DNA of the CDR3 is TGTGCCAGCAGCTTGCTAACGAACACTGAAGCTTTCTTT.

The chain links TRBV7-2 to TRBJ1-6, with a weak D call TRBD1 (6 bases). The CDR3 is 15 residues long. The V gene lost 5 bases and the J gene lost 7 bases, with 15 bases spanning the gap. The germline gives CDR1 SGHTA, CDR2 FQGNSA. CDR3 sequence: CASSIRTDVNSPLHF. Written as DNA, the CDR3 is TGTGCCAGCAGCATCCGGACAGATGTGAATTCACCCCTCCACTTT. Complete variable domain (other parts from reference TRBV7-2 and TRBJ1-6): GAGVSQSPSNKVTEKGKDVELRCDPISGHTALYWYRQSLGQGLEFLIYFQGNSAPDKSGLPSDRFSAERTGGSVSTLTIQRTQQEDSAVYLCASSIRTDVNSPLHFGNGTRLTVT.

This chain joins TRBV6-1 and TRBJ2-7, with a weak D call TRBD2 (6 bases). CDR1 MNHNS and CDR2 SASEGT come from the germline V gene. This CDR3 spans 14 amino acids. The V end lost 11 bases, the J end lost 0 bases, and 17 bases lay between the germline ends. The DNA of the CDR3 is TGTGCCTTAGAGGGGCTAGCGAACTCCTACGAGCAGTACTTC. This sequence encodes CALEGLANSYEQYF.

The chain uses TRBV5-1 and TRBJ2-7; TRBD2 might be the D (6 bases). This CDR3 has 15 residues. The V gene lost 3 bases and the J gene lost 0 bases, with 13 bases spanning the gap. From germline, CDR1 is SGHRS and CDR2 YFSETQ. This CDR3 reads CASSWEASSSYEQYF. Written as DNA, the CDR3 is TGCGCCAGCAGCTGGGAGGCCTCGAGCTCCTACGAGCAGTACTTC.

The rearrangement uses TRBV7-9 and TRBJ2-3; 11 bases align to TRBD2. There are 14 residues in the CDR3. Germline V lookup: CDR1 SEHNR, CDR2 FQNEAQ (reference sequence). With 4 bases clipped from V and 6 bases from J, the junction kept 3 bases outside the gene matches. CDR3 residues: CASSSTSGTDTQYF. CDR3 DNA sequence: TGTGCCAGCAGCTCGACTAGCGGGACTGATACGCAGTATTTT.

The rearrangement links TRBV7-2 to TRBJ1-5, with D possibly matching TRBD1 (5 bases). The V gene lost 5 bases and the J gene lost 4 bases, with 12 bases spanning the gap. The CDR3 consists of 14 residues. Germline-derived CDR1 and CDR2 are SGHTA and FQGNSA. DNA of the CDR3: TGTGCCAGCAGCCGCGGGACCTCGAATCAGCCCCAGCATTTT. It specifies CASSRGTSNQPQHF. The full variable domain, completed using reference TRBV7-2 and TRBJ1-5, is GAGVSQSPSNKVTEKGKDVELRCDPISGHTALYWYRQSLGQGLEFLIYFQGNSAPDKSGLPSDRFSAERTGGSVSTLTIQRTQQEDSAVYLCASSRGTSNQPQHFGDGTRLSIL.

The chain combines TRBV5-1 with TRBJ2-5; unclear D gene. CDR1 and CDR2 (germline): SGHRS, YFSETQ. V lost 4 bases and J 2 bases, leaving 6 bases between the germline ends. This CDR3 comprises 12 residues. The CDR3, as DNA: TGCGCCAGCAGCAAATTACAAGAGACCCAGTACTTC. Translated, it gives CASSKLQETQYF.

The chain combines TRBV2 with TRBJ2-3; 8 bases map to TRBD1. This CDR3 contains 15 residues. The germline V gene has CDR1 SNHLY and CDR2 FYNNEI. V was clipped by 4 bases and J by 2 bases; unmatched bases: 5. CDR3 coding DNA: TGTGCCAGCAGTGGAGTACAGGGGGTCACAGATACGCAGTATTTT. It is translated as CASSGVQGVTDTQYF. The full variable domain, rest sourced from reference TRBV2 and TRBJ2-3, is EPEVTQTPSHQVTQMGQEVILRCVPISNHLYFYWYRQILGQKVEFLVSFYNNEISEKSEIFDDQFSVERPDGSNFTLKIRSTKLEDSAMYFCASSGVQGVTDTQYFGPGTRLTVL.

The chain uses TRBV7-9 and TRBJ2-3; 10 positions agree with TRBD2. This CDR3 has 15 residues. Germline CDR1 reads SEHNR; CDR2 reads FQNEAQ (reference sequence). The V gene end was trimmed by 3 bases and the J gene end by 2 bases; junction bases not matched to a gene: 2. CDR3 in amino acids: CASSFTSGATDTQYF. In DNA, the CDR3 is TGTGCCAGCAGCTTTACTAGCGGGGCCACAGATACGCAGTATTTT.

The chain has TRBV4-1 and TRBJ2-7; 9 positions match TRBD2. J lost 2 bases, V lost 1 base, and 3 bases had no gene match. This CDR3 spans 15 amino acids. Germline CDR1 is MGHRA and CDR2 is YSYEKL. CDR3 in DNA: TGCGCCAGCAGCCAAGGGGCTAGCGGGACCTACGAGCAGTACTTC. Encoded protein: CASSQGASGTYEQYF.

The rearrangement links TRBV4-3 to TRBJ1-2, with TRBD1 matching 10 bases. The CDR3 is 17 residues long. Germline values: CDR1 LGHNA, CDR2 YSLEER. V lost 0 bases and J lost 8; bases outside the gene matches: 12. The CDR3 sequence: CASSQDSTTGGVGGYTF. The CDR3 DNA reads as TGCGCCAGCAGCCAAGACTCCACGACAGGGGGCGTAGGGGGCTACACCTTC.

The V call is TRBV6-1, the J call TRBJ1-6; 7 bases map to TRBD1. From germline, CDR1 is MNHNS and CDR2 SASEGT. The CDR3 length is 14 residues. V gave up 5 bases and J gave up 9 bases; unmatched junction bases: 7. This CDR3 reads CASSTGTAGSPLHF. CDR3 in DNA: TGTGCCAGCAGTACCGGGACAGCCGGTTCACCCCTCCACTTT.

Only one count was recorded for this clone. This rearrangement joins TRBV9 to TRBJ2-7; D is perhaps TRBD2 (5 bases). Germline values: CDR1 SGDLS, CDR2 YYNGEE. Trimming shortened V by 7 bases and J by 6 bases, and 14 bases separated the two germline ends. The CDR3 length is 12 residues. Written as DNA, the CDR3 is TGTGCCAGCGGCCGGGGAACCGTCGAGCAGTACTTC. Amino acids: CASGRGTVEQYF.

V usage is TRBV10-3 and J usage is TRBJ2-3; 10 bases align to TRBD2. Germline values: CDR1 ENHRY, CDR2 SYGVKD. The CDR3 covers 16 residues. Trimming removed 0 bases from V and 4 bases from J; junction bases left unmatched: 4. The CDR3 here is CAISESLAGRADTQYF. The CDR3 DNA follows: TGTGCCATCAGTGAGTCACTAGCGGGAAGGGCAGATACGCAGTATTTT.

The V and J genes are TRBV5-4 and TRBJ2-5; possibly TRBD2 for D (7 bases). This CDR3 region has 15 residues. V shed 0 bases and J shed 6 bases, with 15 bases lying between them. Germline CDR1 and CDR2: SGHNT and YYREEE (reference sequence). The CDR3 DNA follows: TGTGCCAGCAGCTTGGTCAGGGGAGGGCTCAAGACCCAGTACTTC. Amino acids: CASSLVRGGLKTQYF.